The 30 T cell receptor beta chains in this list originate from one sample, sequenced in a study of blood T cell repertoires in COVID-19. Profiling relied on immunoSEQ multiplex PCR, and the TCRdb table lists in-frame clones only, not all of them. The sample contains more than 300,000 clones, around nine tenths of which appear only once. Sequenced input: peripheral blood. The receptor source for this set is a woman aged 30 to 39 with COVID-19, enrolled during active disease.

CDR3 DNA: TGTGCCAGCAGCTCCAAAACCGAGGGTACGGGTTATGGCTACACCTTC. It encodes CASSSKTEGTGYGYTF. The rearrangement uses TRBV13 and TRBJ1-2; no firm D call. The CDR3 contains 16 residues. V dropped 4 bases and J dropped 5 bases, with 20 bases sitting between them. The germline CDR1 and CDR2 sequences are PRHDT and FYEKMQ (reference sequence).

V is TRBV5-1 and J is TRBJ2-3, with 7 bases matching TRBD2. The V gene end was trimmed by 0 bases and the J gene end by 4 bases; junction bases not matched to a gene: 5. This CDR3 region has 15 residues. The germline V gene has CDR1 SGHRS and CDR2 YFSETQ. The CDR3 region is CASSLASGSSDTQYF. DNA of the CDR3: TGCGCCAGCAGCTTGGCTAGCGGATCTTCAGATACGCAGTATTTT.

V is TRBV12-3 or TRBV12-4 and J is TRBJ1-3, with D uncertain. The CDR3 is 12 residues long. V lost 3 bases and J 3 bases, leaving 3 bases between the germline ends. The CDR3 nucleotides are TGTGCCAGCAGTTTCGGTGGAAACACCATATATTTT. The encoded protein is CASSFGGNTIYF.

The chain is built from TRBV2 and TRBJ1-4, with TRBD1 matching over 9 bases. Trimming removed 5 bases from V and 9 bases from J; junction bases left unmatched: 4. The germline V gene has CDR1 SNHLY and CDR2 FYNNEI. This CDR3 is 13 amino acids long. The CDR3 DNA reads TGTGCCAGCAGTTGGGGACAGGGCCAAAAACTGTTTTTT. As protein: CASSWGQGQKLFF. The full variable domain, its missing parts supplied by reference TRBV2 and TRBJ1-4, is EPEVTQTPSHQVTQMGQEVILRCVPISNHLYFYWYRQILGQKVEFLVSFYNNEISEKSEIFDDQFSVERPDGSNFTLKIRSTKLEDSAMYFCASSWGQGQKLFFGSGTQLSVL.

This sequence joins TRBV27 and TRBJ1-1; D not certain. Germline CDR1 and CDR2: MNHEY and SMNVEV (reference sequence). V was pared by 4 bases and J by 7 bases, with 13 bases between. This CDR3 region has 13 residues. CDR3 amino acids: CASSSSGYREAFF. The CDR3 DNA reads TGTGCCAGCAGTTCCTCAGGCTATCGTGAAGCTTTCTTT.

The chain joins TRBV5-4 to TRBJ2-4; 7 bases align to TRBD2. Losses at the gene ends were 2 bases for V and 5 bases for J; bases not matched to a gene: 1. The CDR3 length is 13 residues. The germline gives CDR1 SGHNT, CDR2 YYREEE (reference sequence). The DNA of the CDR3 is TGTGCCAGCAGCTTTCTAGCGGAAAACATTCAGTACTTC. Translation: CASSFLAENIQYF.

V is TRBV29-1 and J is TRBJ1-1, with 8 bases fitting TRBD1. Germline V gives CDR1 SQVTM, CDR2 ANQGSEA. V trimming: 2 bases; J trimming: 5 bases; junction bases outside the gene matches: 4. This CDR3 comprises 13 residues. CDR3 nucleotides: TGCAGCGTTGAAAGAGACAGGGGTACTGAAGCTTTCTTT. Translating gives CSVERDRGTEAFF. Full variable domain (remainder filled in from reference TRBV29-1 and TRBJ1-1): SAVISQKPSRDICQRGTSLTIQCQVDSQVTMMFWYRQQPGQSLTLIATANQGSEATYESGFVIDKFPISRPNLTFSTLTVSNMSPEDSSIYLCSVERDRGTEAFFGQGTRLTVV.

The chain links TRBV28 to TRBJ1-2; D is undetermined. Germline lookup yields CDR1 MDHEN and CDR2 SYDVKM. CDR3 size: 14 residues. V lost 7 bases and J 3 bases, leaving 15 bases between the germline ends. Written as DNA, the CDR3 is TGTGCCAGCACCAAGTCGTCGGGGTACTATGGCTACACCTTC. Encoded protein: CASTKSSGYYGYTF.

The genes are TRBV7-2 and TRBJ2-1, with TRBD2 matching over 11 bases. The J segment lost 7 bases and the V segment lost 1 base, leaving 3 bases of the junction unmatched. The CDR3 extends over 15 amino acids. The germline gives CDR1 SGHTA, CDR2 FQGNSA. The CDR3 protein is CASSLVAGGRNEQFF. The CDR3 DNA sequence: TGTGCCAGCAGCTTAGTAGCGGGGGGGCGGAATGAGCAGTTCTTC.

The rearrangement uses TRBV4-1 and TRBJ1-2; TRBD1 matches 8 bases. V trimming: 6 bases; J trimming: 5 bases; junction bases outside the gene matches: 17. The CDR3 is 17 residues long. The germline V gene encodes CDR1 MGHRA and CDR2 YSYEKL. CDR3 coding DNA: TGCGCCAGCAGAACAAGGAAAAATTCCCAGGGGGCGTATGGCTACACCTTC. As protein: CASRTRKNSQGAYGYTF.

This chain connects TRBV11-2 to TRBJ2-7, with TRBD2 matching 9 bases. Per germline, CDR1 SGHAT and CDR2 FQNNGV. The CDR3 runs to 15 residues. Losses at the gene ends were 3 bases for V and 5 bases for J; bases not matched to a gene: 8. The CDR3 is CASSFQGLARDEQYF. DNA for the CDR3: TGTGCCAGCAGCTTCCAGGGACTAGCTCGAGACGAGCAGTACTTC.

The chain recombines TRBV7-9 with TRBJ1-3; D call uncertain. The CDR3 totals 14 residues. The V end was cut by 0 bases, the J end by 3 bases, with 6 bases between. The V gene's germline CDR1 is SEHNR and CDR2 FQNEAQ (reference sequence). CDR3 residues: CASSLAFGGNTIYF. For the CDR3, the DNA is TGTGCCAGCAGCTTAGCATTCGGTGGAAACACCATATATTTT. The full variable domain, with the rest looked up from reference TRBV7-9 and TRBJ1-3, is DTGVSQNPRHKITKRGQNVTFRCDPISEHNRLYWYRQTLGQGPEFLTYFQNEAQLEKSRLLSDRFSAERPKGSFSTLEIQRTEQGDSAMYLCASSLAFGGNTIYFGEGSWLTVV.

V gene TRBV29-1 combines with J gene TRBJ2-3; tentatively, D is TRBD2 (6 bases). The CDR3 spans 12 residues. Germline V gene lookup returns CDR1 SQVTM and CDR2 ANQGSEA. The V and J ends lost 6 bases and 4 bases respectively, with 11 bases between them. CDR3 DNA sequence: TGCAGCGTAAGACTAGTGGCAGATACGCAGTATTTT. Its protein is CSVRLVADTQYF.

The chain links TRBV28 to TRBJ2-3, with D possibly matching TRBD2 (6 bases). The V end was cut by 2 bases, the J end by 3 bases, with 12 bases between. The CDR3 totals 15 residues. Germline loops: CDR1 MDHEN, CDR2 SYDVKM. The CDR3 bases are TGTGCCAGCAGTTTAACGGGGGATCTAACAGATACGCAGTATTTT. Translated, it gives CASSLTGDLTDTQYF. The full variable domain, with the rest looked up from reference TRBV28 and TRBJ2-3, is DVKVTQSSRYLVKRTGEKVFLECVQDMDHENMFWYRQDPGLGLRLIYFSYDVKMKEKGDIPEGYSVSREKKERFSLILESASTNQTSMYLCASSLTGDLTDTQYFGPGTRLTVL.

This clone occurred a few times. The V call is TRBV6-2 or TRBV6-3, the J call TRBJ2-1; D may be TRBD2 (5 bases). Germline CDR1 reads MNHEY; CDR2 reads SVGEGT. V was clipped by 2 bases and J by 3 bases, with 5 bases between them. The CDR3 length is 13 residues. The CDR3 DNA follows: TGTGCCAGCAGTTACGGACTCTACAATGAGCAGTTCTTC. Protein product: CASSYGLYNEQFF.

The chain uses TRBV6-2 or TRBV6-3 and TRBJ1-5; no reliable D call. V was shortened by 5 bases and J by 9 bases, with 11 bases between the two germline ends. The CDR3 has 12 amino acids. From germline, CDR1 is MNHEY and CDR2 SVGEGT. CDR3 sequence reads: CASSLPGLPQHF. In DNA, the CDR3 is TGTGCCAGCAGTCTCCCTGGGCTGCCCCAGCATTTT.

The chain couples TRBV3-1 (or the pseudogene TRBV3-2) to TRBJ2-1, with TRBD2 as a possible D gene (5 bases). Germline V gene lookup returns CDR1 LGHDT and CDR2 YNNKEL (reference sequence). The CDR3 is made up of 11 amino acids. V dropped 0 bases and J dropped 12 bases, with 6 bases sitting between them. The CDR3 DNA reads TGTGCCAGCAGCCAAGAAGGAGGGCAGTTCTTC. This codes for CASSQEGGQFF.

V and J are TRBV5-1 and TRBJ1-4; 8 nucleotides match TRBD1. The CDR3 contains 16 residues. Germline CDR1 is SGHRS and CDR2 is YFSETQ. V lost 4 bases to trimming and J lost 0 bases; unmatched junction nucleotides: 5. The CDR3 protein is CASSPGQESTNEKLFF. In DNA form, the CDR3 reads TGCGCCAGCAGCCCGGGACAGGAGTCAACTAATGAAAAACTGTTTTTT.

The genes are TRBV24-1 and TRBJ1-2; D possibly corresponds to TRBD1 (6 bases). This CDR3 comprises 16 residues. V shed 6 bases and J shed 5 bases, with 21 bases lying between them. Germline lookup yields CDR1 KGHDR and CDR2 SFDVKD. The CDR3 sequence is CATSTRGSQGKYGYTF. The CDR3 DNA sequence: TGTGCCACCAGTACCAGAGGTAGCCAGGGGAAATATGGCTACACCTTC.

This clone has just one count. V usage is TRBV5-4 and J usage is TRBJ2-3, with TRBD2 as a possible D gene (6 bases). This CDR3 has 17 amino acids. Between the trimmed V and J ends, which lost 2 bases and 4 bases, there was a span of 20 bases. The germline V gene encodes CDR1 SGHNT and CDR2 YYREEE (reference sequence). This chain's CDR3 is CASSLPSEGIRSDTQYF. The CDR3 DNA reads TGTGCCAGCAGCTTACCTTCGGAGGGAATTCGATCAGATACGCAGTATTTT.

Remarks on this clone: The sample holds other DNA sequences that translate to the same CDR3. The chain employs TRBV18 and TRBJ2-5; D perhaps matches TRBD2 (6 bases). Germline V gene sequence: CDR1 KGHSH, CDR2 LQKENI. Trimming cost V 2 bases and J 5 bases, with 9 bases left between them. The CDR3 has 13 amino acids. CDR3 residues: CASSPNRGETQYF. DNA for the CDR3: TGTGCCAGCTCACCAAACCGGGGGGAGACCCAGTACTTC.

The chain joins TRBV7-2 to TRBJ1-6; the D gene is possibly TRBD1 (6 bases). V dropped 1 base and J dropped 7 bases, with 8 bases sitting between them. The CDR3 contains 14 residues. Germline loops: CDR1 SGHTA, CDR2 FQGNSA. DNA of the CDR3: TGTGCCAGCAGCTTAGGGACAGTAAATTCACCCCTCCACTTT. Translation gives CASSLGTVNSPLHF.

The CDR3 protein is CASSLGLTGFGGNTIYF. CDR3 bases: TGTGCCAGCAGCTTAGGGCTTACGGGGTTTGGAGGAAACACCATATATTTT. The gene calls are TRBV7-2 and TRBJ1-3, with D hard to call. The germline V and J ends were trimmed by 1 base and 4 bases, with 17 bases remaining between them. This CDR3 comprises 17 residues. Looked up from germline, CDR1 is SGHTA and CDR2 is FQGNSA.

The gene calls are TRBV7-2 and TRBJ1-5, with 10 nucleotides matching TRBD1. V lost 1 base, J lost 7 bases, and 10 bases stayed unmatched. In germline, CDR1 is SGHTA, CDR2 FQGNSA. The CDR3 is made up of 17 amino acids. CDR3 sequence reads: CASSLDYPGQGNQPQHF. CDR3 DNA: TGTGCCAGCAGCTTAGACTATCCGGGACAGGGGAACCAGCCCCAGCATTTT.

This chain connects TRBV11-3 to TRBJ1-2, with D hard to call. V was pared by 6 bases and J by 2 bases, with 16 bases between. CDR1 and CDR2 (germline): SGHNT, YENEEA. CDR3 length: 15 amino acids. CDR3 in DNA: TGTGCCAGCAGATCGAGGAGAGAAGGCAACTATGGCTACACCTTC. It codes for CASRSRREGNYGYTF. The variable domain in full, with the rest retrieved from reference TRBV11-3 and TRBJ1-2, is EAGVVQSPRYKIIEKKQPVAFWCNPISGHNTLYWYLQNLGQGPELLIRYENEEAVDDSQLPKDRFSAERLKGVDSTLKIQPAELGDSAVYLCASRSRREGNYGYTFGSGTRLTVV.

The J gene is TRBJ2-3, the V gene TRBV6-6; 8 bases align to TRBD1. V shed 6 bases, J shed 6 bases, and the junction held 5 bases outside the gene matches. The CDR3 is 13 residues long. Germline CDR1 MNHNY, CDR2 SVGAGI (reference sequence). As DNA, the CDR3 is TGTGCCAGCAGGTCGGACAGGGTGGATACGCAGTATTTT. This translates into CASRSDRVDTQYF.

This rearrangement joins TRBV18 to TRBJ2-1, with 10 bases lining up with TRBD2. J lost 9 bases, V lost 3 bases, and 5 bases had no gene match. Germline CDR1 is KGHSH and CDR2 is LQKENI. The CDR3 runs to 14 residues. CDR3 sequence reads: CASSPASGGFEQFF. In nucleotides, the CDR3 is TGTGCCAGCTCACCCGCTAGCGGGGGATTTGAGCAGTTCTTC.

In nucleotides, the CDR3 is TGTGCCAGCAGCTTGGGAGCCTCAAACTATGGCTACACCTTC. Amino acid sequence: CASSLGASNYGYTF. The rearrangement uses TRBV7-8 and TRBJ1-2; no definite D call. V was trimmed by 3 bases and J by 2 bases, leaving 10 bases between them. The CDR3 runs 14 residues. Looked up from germline, CDR1 is SGHVS and CDR2 is FQNEAQ.

Points on this clone: The same CDR3 arises from other DNA sequences in this sample as well. The CDR3 reads CASRTGGSPLHF. CDR3 bases: TGTGCCAGTAGAACAGGGGGCTCACCCCTCCACTTT. The gene calls are TRBV19 and TRBJ1-6; TRBD1 agrees at 9 bases. Germline CDR1 is LNHDA and CDR2 is SQIVND (reference sequence). The CDR3 totals 12 residues. Losses at the gene ends were 6 bases for V and 10 bases for J; bases not matched to a gene: 1.

The chain uses TRBV12-3 or TRBV12-4 and TRBJ2-1; D possibly corresponds to TRBD1 (6 bases). The CDR3 sequence is 13 residues long. V was trimmed by 3 bases and J by 5 bases, leaving 8 bases between them. CDR3 sequence (DNA): TGTGCCAGCAGTTTTAACAGGGACAATGAGCAGTTCTTC. Amino acids: CASSFNRDNEQFF.